The 21 T cell receptor beta chains below come from one sample, sequenced in a study of blood T cell repertoires in COVID-19. Repertoires were generated with immunoSEQ multiplex PCR, while TCRdb's copy carries only in-frame clones and drops some. The sample yields about 260,000 clones, around 87% seen once. Input material: peripheral blood. The receptors here all came from a woman aged 45-60 years with acute or convalescent COVID-19.

The genes are TRBV7-2 and TRBJ2-1; maybe TRBD2 (6 bases). Per germline, CDR1 SGHTA and CDR2 FQGNSA. CDR3 length equals 16 residues. V lost 2 bases and J 5 bases, leaving 16 bases between the germline ends. CDR3 sequence reads: CASSLQSSAVNNEQFF. The CDR3, as DNA: TGTGCCAGCAGCTTACAATCTAGCGCGGTAAACAATGAGCAGTTCTTC. Based on the CDR3 plus reference TRBV7-2 and TRBJ2-1, the full variable domain is GAGVSQSPSNKVTEKGKDVELRCDPISGHTALYWYRQSLGQGLEFLIYFQGNSAPDKSGLPSDRFSAERTGGSVSTLTIQRTQQEDSAVYLCASSLQSSAVNNEQFFGPGTRLTVL.

This chain joins TRBV24-1 and TRBJ2-3; D is unresolved. The CDR3 contains 16 residues. CDR1 and CDR2 from the germline V gene are KGHDR and SFDVKD. V lost 5 bases and J 0 bases, leaving 14 bases between the germline ends. CDR3: CATSATDRSSTDTQYF. The CDR3 DNA follows: TGTGCCACCAGTGCAACAGACCGCTCTAGCACAGATACGCAGTATTTT.

The chain recombines TRBV4-2 with TRBJ1-6; maybe TRBD1 (6 bases). Trimming left V 3 bases short and J 7 bases short, with 19 bases between. The CDR3 length is 17 residues. In germline, CDR1 is LGHNA, CDR2 YNFKEQ. CDR3 nucleotide sequence: TGTGCCAGCAGCCACCAAAGCCCAGGGGTGGGGAATTCACCCCTCCACTTT. Translation: CASSHQSPGVGNSPLHF.

V and J are TRBV28 and TRBJ2-1; 9 bases agree with TRBD2. V dropped 3 bases and J dropped 6; count of bases not matched to a gene: 6. This CDR3 region has 15 residues. Germline V gene data show CDR1 as MDHEN and CDR2 as SYDVKM. CDR3 in DNA: TGTGCCAGCAGTTTTTGGGGGACTAGCTCCAATGAGCAGTTCTTC. Residues: CASSFWGTSSNEQFF.

This chain joins TRBV5-8 and TRBJ2-3, with TRBD1 matching 10 bases. The CDR3 extends over 15 amino acids. After removal of 4 bases from V and 3 bases from J, the junction contained 5 bases not matched to a gene. Germline V CDR1 and CDR2: SGHTS, YDEGEE. The CDR3 DNA reads as TGTGCCAGCAGCGCCTGGACAGGGGGGACAGATACGCAGTATTTT. It codes for CASSAWTGGTDTQYF.

On this clone: Compared with germline, one end of the junction differs, possibly owing to a read error. This rearrangement joins TRBV7-2 to TRBJ2-7, with D possibly TRBD2 on 5 matching bases. Germline lookup yields CDR1 SGHTA and CDR2 FQGNSA. The CDR3 is 14 amino acids. The CDR3: CASTLGPGTYEQYF. The CDR3 nucleotides read TGTGCCAGCACCTTAGGGCCGGGAACATACGAGCAGTACTTC.

The J gene is TRBJ1-4, the V gene TRBV6-6; maybe TRBD1 (5 bases). The V end was cut by 7 bases, the J end by 6 bases, with 21 bases between. Germline V CDR1 and CDR2: MNHNY, SVGAGI (reference sequence). CDR3 length equals 16 residues. The CDR3: CASNDPLTWGDEKLFF. CDR3 bases: TGTGCCAGCAACGACCCCCTGACCTGGGGGGATGAAAAACTGTTTTTT.

The rearrangement uses TRBV29-1 and TRBJ1-4; D may be TRBD1 (6 bases). Germline V gene sequence: CDR1 SQVTM, CDR2 ANQGSEA. Trimming stripped 5 bases from V and 5 bases from J, with 12 bases between. The CDR3 consists of 13 residues. CDR3 coding DNA: TGCAGCGTTAGGGGGAGTTTAAATGAAAAACTGTTTTTT. It translates to CSVRGSLNEKLFF.

The chain links TRBV28 to TRBJ1-2; D might be TRBD1 (6 bases). Trimming cost V 2 bases and J 7 bases, with 23 bases left between them. The CDR3 is made up of 17 amino acids. Germline V gene lookup returns CDR1 MDHEN and CDR2 SYDVKM. The DNA for the CDR3 is TGTGCCAGCAGTTTAAGAGGGGAATATGGGACACGAGGTGGCTACACCTTC. Encoded protein: CASSLRGEYGTRGGYTF.

The chain joins TRBV18 to TRBJ2-5; TRBD1 agrees at 7 bases. The germline V gene encodes CDR1 KGHSH and CDR2 LQKENI. V gave up 6 bases and J gave up 2 bases; unmatched junction bases: 3. The CDR3 totals 13 residues. The CDR3 loop is CASSSGQQETQYF. The DNA for the CDR3 is TGTGCCAGCTCCTCGGGACAGCAAGAGACCCAGTACTTC.

The chain links TRBV4-2 to TRBJ1-1, with D maybe TRBD1 (6 bases). Looked up from germline, CDR1 is LGHNA and CDR2 is YNFKEQ. The CDR3 consists of 13 residues. V shed 3 bases and J shed 1 base, with 6 bases lying between them. The CDR3, as DNA: TGTGCCAGCAGCCAGACAGGGAACACTGAAGCTTTCTTT. Its translation: CASSQTGNTEAFF.

The gene calls are TRBV5-1 and TRBJ1-5, with unresolved D. Germline V gene sequence: CDR1 SGHRS, CDR2 YFSETQ. V was pared by 4 bases and J by 5 bases, with 16 bases between. The CDR3 is 15 residues long. CDR3 loop: CASSPGNKGDQPQHF. In nucleotides, the CDR3 is TGCGCCAGCAGCCCGGGAAACAAGGGAGATCAGCCCCAGCATTTT.

This sequence joins TRBV19 and TRBJ2-7; the D gene is possibly TRBD1 (6 bases). V shed 10 bases and J shed 1 base, with 17 bases lying between them. The CDR3 length is 14 residues. Per germline, CDR1 LNHDA and CDR2 SQIVND (reference sequence). CDR3 sequence: CATSVRGGSYEQYF. In nucleotides, the CDR3 is TGTGCCACCTCGGTACGAGGGGGTTCCTACGAGCAGTACTTC.

This chain connects TRBV27 to TRBJ2-4, with D possibly matching TRBD1 (5 bases). Looked up from germline, CDR1 is MNHEY and CDR2 is SMNVEV (reference sequence). The CDR3 has 15 residues. The V and J ends lost 5 bases and 11 bases respectively, with 22 bases between them. The chain's CDR3 is CASSGTAGMAGVQYF. As DNA, the CDR3 is TGTGCCAGCAGTGGAACCGCAGGGATGGCCGGTGTTCAGTACTTC.

This clone was detected only once. The chain joins TRBV5-6 to TRBJ1-4; TRBD1 aligns across 9 bases. Trimming took 3 bases from V and 10 from J; bases not matched to a gene: 10. CDR3 size: 15 residues. Germline V gene data show CDR1 as SGHDT and CDR2 as YYEEEE. The CDR3 DNA sequence: TGTGCCAGCAGCTCACAGGGGGCATTTGTGATAAAACTGTTTTTT. Amino acids: CASSSQGAFVIKLFF.

The chain joins TRBV14 to TRBJ2-3; 7 bases line up with TRBD2. The CDR3 spans 15 residues. Germline V CDR1 and CDR2: SGHDN, FVKESK. V shed 4 bases and J 7 bases; nucleotides not matched to a gene: 11. The CDR3 DNA is TGTGCCAGCAGCCTTCTTGCGGGAGAATTAAATACGCAGTATTTT. Its protein product is CASSLLAGELNTQYF.

The gene calls are TRBV11-2 and TRBJ2-3; D gene ambiguous. The CDR3 totals 13 residues. Trimming cost V 3 bases and J 0 bases, with 4 bases left between them. Per the germline V gene, CDR1 is SGHAT and CDR2 is FQNNGV. For the CDR3, the DNA is TGTGCCAGCAGCTTTCTCAGCACAGATACGCAGTATTTT. It yields the protein CASSFLSTDTQYF.

V gene TRBV20-1 combines with J gene TRBJ1-6; D is ambiguous. V gave up 6 bases and J gave up 13 bases, with 7 bases separating them. The CDR3 runs to 9 residues. Germline V gives CDR1 DFQATT, CDR2 SNEGSKA (reference sequence). This chain's CDR3 is CSASSPLHF. CDR3 nucleotides: TGCAGTGCGTCTAGTCCCCTCCACTTT.

This clone occurred a few times. V and J are TRBV3-1 (or the pseudogene TRBV3-2) and TRBJ2-5; D perhaps matches TRBD1 (5 bases). The CDR3 runs to 15 residues. Trimming shortened V by 2 bases and J by 5 bases, and 15 bases separated the two germline ends. The germline V gene has CDR1 LGHDT and CDR2 YNNKEL (reference sequence). Here the CDR3 reads CASSQQGSLRETQYF. In nucleotides, the CDR3 is TGTGCCAGCAGCCAACAGGGATCTCTCAGGGAGACCCAGTACTTC.

J is TRBJ2-7 and V is TRBV9; 9 positions agree with TRBD2. In germline, CDR1 is SGDLS, CDR2 YYNGEE. After removal of 0 bases from V and 7 bases from J, the junction contained 5 bases not matched to a gene. This CDR3 has 14 amino acids. Here the CDR3 DNA reads TGTGCCAGCAGCGTAGGCGGGAGGGCTGAAGAGCAGTACTTC. Translated, it gives CASSVGGRAEEQYF.

This chain links TRBV30 with TRBJ1-2; the D is unclear. This CDR3 has 13 residues. Trimming stripped 3 bases from V and 5 bases from J, with 13 bases between. Germline lookup yields CDR1 GTSNPN and CDR2 SVGIG (reference sequence). The CDR3 reads CAWREQTVYGYTF. The CDR3 DNA reads as TGTGCCTGGAGAGAACAGACCGTATATGGCTACACCTTC.